The T cell receptor (beta chain) described here comes from a study of response to subunit inactivated influenza vaccine. Each CDR3 protein gets one entry after TCRdb re-called the RT-PCR reads with MiXCR. Of roughly 780,000 distinct CDR3 sequences in the sample, 15% to 20% are singletons; the top ten hold about a tenth. CDR1 and CDR2 (germline): KGHSH, LQKENI. The CDR3 spans 12 residues. V was cut by 1 base and J by 3 bases, with 3 bases left in between. The genes are TRBV18 and TRBJ2-5, with D unresolved. The sequenced sample was PBMCs from blood, obtained 5 days after vaccination. The receptor's source is a man aged 45-60 years who received an inactivated influenza vaccine. The CDR3 sequence: CASSPRKETQYF. The DNA for the CDR3 is TGTGCCAGCTCACCACGTAAAGAGACCCAGTACTTC. Drawing the rest from reference TRBV18 and TRBJ2-5, the complete variable domain is NAGVMQNPRHLVRRRGQEARLRCSPMKGHSHVYWYRQLPEEGLKFMVYLQKENIIDESGMPKERFSAEFPKEGPSILRIQQVVRGDSAAYFCASSPRKETQYFGPGTRLLVL.